These T cell receptor beta chains were read from a single sample in a study of blood T cell repertoires in COVID-19. This table comes from immunoSEQ multiplex PCR, and its TCRdb copy is limited to in-frame clones, with some not included. The sample consists of around 450,000 clones, around 90% of them appearing once. Input material: PBMCs or T cells enriched from blood (not recorded which). The source is a man younger than 35 who had recovered from COVID-19. Both conserved end residues are part of each CDR3. Fields, in order: J gene, V gene, CDR3 protein.

>TRBJ2-7|TRBV23-1
CASYGQGYYEQYF
>TRBJ1-1|TRBV14
CASSQVTPTSNTEAFF
>TRBJ1-4|TRBV3-1/TRBV3-2
CASSRWDRTHEKLFF
>TRBJ2-5|TRBV7-8
CASSFRQGLETQYF
>TRBJ2-1|TRBV2
CASRATSGEWGEQFF
>TRBJ2-1|TRBV7-3
CASSLGLVNEQFF
>TRBJ1-6|TRBV27
CASSLRTANSPLHF
>TRBJ2-3|TRBV10-1
CAIKGDTDTQYF
>TRBJ1-3|TRBV5-1
CASSLQSAPGNTIYF
>TRBJ1-4|TRBV19
CASEDRGKLFF
>TRBJ2-2|TRBV6-2/TRBV6-3
CASSLGGLALVSDTGELFF
>TRBJ1-5|TRBV28
CASSPRQGKQPQHF
>TRBJ1-2|TRBV15
CATSRDGPNYGYTF
>TRBJ2-7|TRBV7-2
CASSLDSGVNEQYF
>TRBJ1-1|TRBV28
CASLNQGGVNTEAFF
>TRBJ2-1|TRBV6-4
CASQRDFSFNEQFF
>TRBJ1-2|TRBV11-3
CASSLDGDRDHNYGYTF
>TRBJ1-3|TRBV5-3
CARSLRGSSGNTIYF
>TRBJ1-5|TRBV18
CASSPGGQGIHF
>TRBJ1-1|TRBV4-1
CASSQDLGGITEAFF
>TRBJ2-1|TRBV11-3
CASSSRSGENEQFF
>TRBJ1-4|TRBV28
CASRYLGHSEKLFF
>TRBJ1-2|TRBV21-1
CASSKGPGGYGYTF
>TRBJ2-3|TRBV18
CASSPWTGKSTDTQYF
>TRBJ2-2|TRBV3-1/TRBV3-2
CASSQRRTGDAGELFF
>TRBJ1-3|TRBV9
CASSASDGNTIYF
>TRBJ1-1|TRBV28
CASRQTSSTEAFF
>TRBJ2-1|TRBV2
CASSDRLGDVNYNEQFF
>TRBJ1-6|TRBV12-5
CASGVDNSPLHF
>TRBJ2-2|TRBV9
CASSVVHSGRSGELFF
>TRBJ2-2|TRBV30
CAWSVVRGRELFF
>TRBJ1-6|TRBV20-1
CSASSDRVPLHF
>TRBJ2-1|TRBV11-2
CASSLTSGGYNEQFF
>TRBJ1-2|TRBV5-1
CASSLGGTEYGYTF
>TRBJ2-7|TRBV20-1
CSATDTGYEQYF
>TRBJ1-3|TRBV29-1
CSAPGVGNTIYF